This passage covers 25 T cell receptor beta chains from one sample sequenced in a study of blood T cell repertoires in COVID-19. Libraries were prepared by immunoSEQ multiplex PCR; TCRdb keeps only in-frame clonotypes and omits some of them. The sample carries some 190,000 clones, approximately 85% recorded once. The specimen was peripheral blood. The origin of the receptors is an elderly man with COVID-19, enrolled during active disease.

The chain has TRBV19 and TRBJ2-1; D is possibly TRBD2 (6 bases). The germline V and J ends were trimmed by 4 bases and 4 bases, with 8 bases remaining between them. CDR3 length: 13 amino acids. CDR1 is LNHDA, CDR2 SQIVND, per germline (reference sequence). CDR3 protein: CASSKGLYNEQFF. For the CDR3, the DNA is TGTGCCAGTAGTAAGGGACTGTACAATGAGCAGTTCTTC.

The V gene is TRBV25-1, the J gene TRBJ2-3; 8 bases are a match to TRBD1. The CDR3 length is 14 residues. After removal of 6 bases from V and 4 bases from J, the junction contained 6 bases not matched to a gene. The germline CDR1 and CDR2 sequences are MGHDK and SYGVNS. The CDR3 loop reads CASRWQGAADTQYF. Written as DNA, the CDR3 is TGTGCCAGCAGGTGGCAGGGGGCTGCAGATACGCAGTATTTT.

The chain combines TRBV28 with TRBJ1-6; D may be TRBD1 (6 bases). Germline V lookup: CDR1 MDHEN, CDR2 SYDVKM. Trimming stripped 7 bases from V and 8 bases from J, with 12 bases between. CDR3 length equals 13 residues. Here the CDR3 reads CASNVQGHSPLHF. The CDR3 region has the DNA TGTGCCAGCAATGTACAGGGACATTCACCCCTCCACTTT.

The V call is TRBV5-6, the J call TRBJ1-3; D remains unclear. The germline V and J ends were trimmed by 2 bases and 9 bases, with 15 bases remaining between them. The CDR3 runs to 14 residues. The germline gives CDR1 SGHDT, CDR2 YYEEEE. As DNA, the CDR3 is TGTGCCAGCAGCTTTTTTATACAGTCCGGCACCATATATTTT. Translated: CASSFFIQSGTIYF.

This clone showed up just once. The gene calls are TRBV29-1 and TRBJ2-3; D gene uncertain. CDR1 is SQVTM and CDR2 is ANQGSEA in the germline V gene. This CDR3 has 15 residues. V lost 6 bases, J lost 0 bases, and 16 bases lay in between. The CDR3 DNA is TGCAGCGTCGTTACAGAATCTTCTAGCACAGATACGCAGTATTTT. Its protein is CSVVTESSSTDTQYF.

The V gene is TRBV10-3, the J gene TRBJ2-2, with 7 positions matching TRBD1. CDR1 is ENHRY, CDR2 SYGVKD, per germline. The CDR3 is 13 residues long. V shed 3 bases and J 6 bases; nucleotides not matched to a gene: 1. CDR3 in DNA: TGTGCCATCAGTGAAACAGGGGCCGGGGAGCTGTTTTTT. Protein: CAISETGAGELFF.

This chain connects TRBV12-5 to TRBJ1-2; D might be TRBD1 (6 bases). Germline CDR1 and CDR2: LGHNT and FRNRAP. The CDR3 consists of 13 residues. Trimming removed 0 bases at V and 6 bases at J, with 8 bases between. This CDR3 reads CASGLVGGDGYTF. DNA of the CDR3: TGTGCTAGTGGTTTGGTAGGGGGAGATGGCTACACCTTC.

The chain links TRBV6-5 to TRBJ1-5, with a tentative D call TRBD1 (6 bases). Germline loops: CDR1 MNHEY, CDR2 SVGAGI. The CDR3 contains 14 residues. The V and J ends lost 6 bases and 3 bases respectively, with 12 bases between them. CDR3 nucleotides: TGTGCCAGCAGACCAGGGGTGGACAATCAGCCCCAGCATTTT. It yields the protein CASRPGVDNQPQHF.

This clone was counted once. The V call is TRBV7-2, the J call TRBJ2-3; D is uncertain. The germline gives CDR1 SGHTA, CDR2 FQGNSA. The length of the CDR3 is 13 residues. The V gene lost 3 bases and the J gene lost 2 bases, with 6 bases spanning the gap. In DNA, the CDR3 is TGTGCCAGCAGCTTCCAGGCCACAGATACGCAGTATTTT. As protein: CASSFQATDTQYF.

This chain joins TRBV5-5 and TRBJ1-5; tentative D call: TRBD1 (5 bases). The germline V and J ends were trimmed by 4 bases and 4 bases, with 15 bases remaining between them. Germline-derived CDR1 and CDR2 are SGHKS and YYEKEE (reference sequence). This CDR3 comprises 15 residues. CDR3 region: CASSGKGAGNQPQHF. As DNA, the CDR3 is TGTGCCAGCAGCGGGAAAGGGGCCGGGAATCAGCCCCAGCATTTT.

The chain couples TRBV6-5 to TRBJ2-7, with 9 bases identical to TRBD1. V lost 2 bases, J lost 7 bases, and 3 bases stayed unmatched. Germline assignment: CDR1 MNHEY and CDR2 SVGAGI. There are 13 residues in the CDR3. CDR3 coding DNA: TGTGCCAGCAGTTACCCTGGGACAGGGGAGCAGTACTTC. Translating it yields CASSYPGTGEQYF.

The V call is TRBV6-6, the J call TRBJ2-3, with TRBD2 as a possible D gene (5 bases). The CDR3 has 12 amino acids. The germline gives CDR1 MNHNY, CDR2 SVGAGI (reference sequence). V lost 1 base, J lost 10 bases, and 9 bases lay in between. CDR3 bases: TGTGCCAGCAGTTACTTCGTGAGGGCGCAGTATTTT. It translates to CASSYFVRAQYF.

The CDR3 loop reads CASSPTSGGAIGTDTQYF. The CDR3 DNA is TGTGCCAGCAGCCCGACTAGCGGGGGGGCCATAGGCACAGATACGCAGTATTTT. This chain connects TRBV7-9 to TRBJ2-3; 14 bases are shared with TRBD2. From germline, CDR1 is SEHNR and CDR2 FQNEAQ (reference sequence). This CDR3 region has 18 residues. Trimming took 5 bases from V and 1 from J; bases not matched to a gene: 8.

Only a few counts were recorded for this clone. The CDR3 sequence: CSASRGNDQPQHF. DNA of the CDR3: TGCAGTGCGAGTCGGGGGAACGATCAGCCCCAGCATTTT. J is TRBJ1-5 and V is TRBV20-1; tentative D call: TRBD1 (5 bases). The germline CDR1 and CDR2 sequences are DFQATT and SNEGSKA (reference sequence). The CDR3 runs to 13 residues. Trimming cost V 6 bases and J 5 bases, with 14 bases left between them.

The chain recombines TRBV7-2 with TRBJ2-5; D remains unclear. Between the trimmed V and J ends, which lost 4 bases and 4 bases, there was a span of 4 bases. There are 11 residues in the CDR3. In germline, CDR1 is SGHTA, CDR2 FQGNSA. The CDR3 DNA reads TGTGCCAGCAGCTCCAGAGAGACCCAGTACTTC. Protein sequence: CASSSRETQYF.

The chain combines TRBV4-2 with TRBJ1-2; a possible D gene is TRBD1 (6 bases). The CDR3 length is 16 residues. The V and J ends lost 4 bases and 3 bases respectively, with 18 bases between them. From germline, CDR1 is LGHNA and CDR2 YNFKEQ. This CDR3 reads CASSPLQGGGDYGYTF. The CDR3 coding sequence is TGTGCCAGCAGCCCTCTTCAAGGGGGGGGCGACTATGGCTACACCTTC.

CDR3 sequence (DNA): TGCAGTGCTAGTGACCTAACTGGAGCAGATACGCAGTATTTT. Translation: CSASDLTGADTQYF. The chain uses TRBV20-1 and TRBJ2-3; D call uncertain. The CDR3 length is 14 residues. Per the germline V gene, CDR1 is DFQATT and CDR2 is SNEGSKA (reference sequence). V shed 3 bases and J shed 4 bases, with 14 bases lying between them.

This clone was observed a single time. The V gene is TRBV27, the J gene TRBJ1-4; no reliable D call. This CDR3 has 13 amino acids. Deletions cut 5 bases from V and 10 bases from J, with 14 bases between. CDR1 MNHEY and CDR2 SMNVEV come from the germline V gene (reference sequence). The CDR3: CASSEASLGKLFF. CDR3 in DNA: TGTGCCAGCAGTGAAGCATCTCTAGGAAAACTGTTTTTT.

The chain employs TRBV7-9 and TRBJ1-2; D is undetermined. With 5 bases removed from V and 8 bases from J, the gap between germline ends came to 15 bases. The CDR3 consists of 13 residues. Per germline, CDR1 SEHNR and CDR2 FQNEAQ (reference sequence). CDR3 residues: CASSQDGEGGYTF. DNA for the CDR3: TGTGCCAGCAGCCAAGACGGGGAGGGAGGCTACACCTTC. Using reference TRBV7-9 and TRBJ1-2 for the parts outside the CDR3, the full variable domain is DTGVSQNPRHKITKRGQNVTFRCDPISEHNRLYWYRQTLGQGPEFLTYFQNEAQLEKSRLLSDRFSAERPKGSFSTLEIQRTEQGDSAMYLCASSQDGEGGYTFGSGTRLTVV.

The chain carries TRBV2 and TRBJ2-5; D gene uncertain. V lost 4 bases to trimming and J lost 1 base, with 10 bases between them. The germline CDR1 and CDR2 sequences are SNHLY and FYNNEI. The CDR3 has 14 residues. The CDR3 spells CASSVDSGQETQYF. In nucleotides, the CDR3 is TGTGCCAGCAGTGTCGATTCAGGCCAAGAGACCCAGTACTTC.

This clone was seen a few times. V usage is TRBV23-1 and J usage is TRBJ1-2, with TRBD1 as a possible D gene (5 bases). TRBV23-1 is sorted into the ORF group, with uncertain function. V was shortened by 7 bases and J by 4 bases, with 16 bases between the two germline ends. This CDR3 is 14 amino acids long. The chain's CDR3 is CASTRDSPLYGYTF. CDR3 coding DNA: TGCGCCAGCACCAGGGATAGTCCCCTCTATGGCTACACCTTC.

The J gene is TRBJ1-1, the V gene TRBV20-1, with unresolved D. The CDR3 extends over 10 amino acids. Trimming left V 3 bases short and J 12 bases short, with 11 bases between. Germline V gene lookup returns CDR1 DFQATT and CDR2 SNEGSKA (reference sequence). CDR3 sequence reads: CSARFRGSFF. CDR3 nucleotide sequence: TGCAGTGCTAGGTTCCGGGGATCTTTCTTT.

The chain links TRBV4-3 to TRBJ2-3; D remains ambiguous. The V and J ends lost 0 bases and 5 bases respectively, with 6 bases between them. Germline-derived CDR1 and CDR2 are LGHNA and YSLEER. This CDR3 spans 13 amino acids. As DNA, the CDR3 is TGCGCCAGCAGCCAAGAAAATAGAGATACGCAGTATTTT. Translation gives CASSQENRDTQYF.

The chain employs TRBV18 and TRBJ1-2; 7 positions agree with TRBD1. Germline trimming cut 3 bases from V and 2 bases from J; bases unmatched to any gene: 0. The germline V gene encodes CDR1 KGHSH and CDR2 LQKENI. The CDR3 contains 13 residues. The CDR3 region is CASSPTGNYGYTF. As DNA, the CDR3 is TGTGCCAGCTCACCGACAGGGAACTATGGCTACACCTTC.

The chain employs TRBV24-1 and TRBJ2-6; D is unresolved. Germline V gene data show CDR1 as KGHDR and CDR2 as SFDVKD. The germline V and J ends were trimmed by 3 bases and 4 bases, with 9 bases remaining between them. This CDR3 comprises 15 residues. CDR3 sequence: CATSDRGAGANVLTF. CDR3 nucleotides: TGTGCCACCAGTGATCGAGGCGCCGGGGCCAACGTCCTGACTTTC.